This note documents a single TCR beta chain sequence. This clone was seen only a few times. The antigen this receptor binds is unknown. One base away there is no much larger clone; base qualities are not given. V sheds 6 bases and J sheds 0 bases, leaving 6 bases between their ends. From a lookup of the germline V gene, CDR1 and CDR2 are KGHSH and LQKENI. The CDR3 sequence holds 13 residues, the cysteine and phenylalanine included. CDR3 DNA only is kept here, 39 bases in frame from base 1. The donors were healthy, HIV-negative adults who had no recently reported acute infections or vaccinations. Every donor was a Caucasian adult living in Nashville, Tennessee, USA. CD4+ T cells were enriched by magnetic negative selection; naive cells were then positively selected on CD45RA, and the negative fraction formed the memory subset. Blood was collected by leukapheresis, and PBMCs were isolated by Ficoll-Histopaque density gradient centrifugation and then cryopreserved in liquid nitrogen vapor phase. Purity and quantity of every magnetically sorted T cell population were checked by analytical flow cytometry. Each sorted fraction had its genomic DNA isolated and then quantified by UV absorbance on a Nanodrop 2000c.

Using the deep immunoSEQ assay, multiplex PCR amplified TCR CDR3 regions from genomic DNA. Extracted genomic DNA from each cell subset was spread evenly across all wells of several immunoSEQ 96-well plates, with each plate serving as a replicate. Each replicate PCR for sorted subsets received about 180 ng genomic DNA, equal to around 32,000 T cell genomes. Purified libraries were measured with a Qubit 3.0 fluorometer, size-checked on a Bioanalyzer 2100, and measured again with the KAPA Library Quantification kit. Each immunoSEQ 96-well plate was sequenced on its own single-read 150-cycle Illumina NextSeq 550 flow cell. In the paper's pipeline: Because only junctional sequences without quality scores were contained in the immunoSEQ output, filtering matching that applied to full-length reads could not be performed. To assign V/J genes and CDR3, sequences were annotated using PyIR, a Python wrapper for IgBLAST v1.9, with IMGT germline references. Reads were removed for weak V/J assignments (E-value above 1e-6), missing CDR3, stop codons, out-of-frame junctions, or ambiguous translated residues. V3J clonotypes were defined as sequences sharing an identical inferred V gene, J gene, and CDR3 amino acid sequence. To compute the percentage overlap between repertoires, the number of shared unique clonotypes was divided by the size of the smaller repertoire. Richness of each repertoire was evaluated using RTK rarefaction, the Chao1 estimator, and Recon v2.1 estimates of unobserved clonotypes. OLGA was used to compute generation probabilities for all TCRbeta clonotypes that the gDNA method yielded from a handful of donors. The table was pulled from immuneACCESS by TCRdb, which kept in-frame rearrangements only. Such tables lose some clones; where checked, under half of the loss comes from unresolved V genes, and the rest has no known cause. The DNA gave D and trimming, while V, J and clone size come from that table. In this sample the table shows a few million clones, over 85% of which occur a single time. The ten largest make up about 0.13% of the sample.

This record belongs to a study of shared clonotypes between healthy human individuals (dated by TCRdb to the early 2020s). Concerning the study at large: The cohort comprised a couple of women and a few men aged 18 to 49 years. For each donor, CD4 naive and CD4 memory were each run on three plates, CD8 naive on two plates, and CD8 memory on one plate. To estimate repertoire size and how much clonotype sharing occurs between individuals, the study deeply sequenced the blood TCR repertoires of about 5 healthy adults. Different laboratories and diverse techniques were used to prepare libraries and sequence TCR repertoires, to increase sequencing depth and limit assay-specific biases. Leukapheresis yielded between about 0.9 and 10 billion PBMCs per donor.

Overall results and qualifications from the work: Even with the large sequencing depth, rarefaction of the sorted-subset datasets indicated that sequencing was incomplete. Pairwise subsampling led to the expectation that sequencing depth would affect the degree of clonotype sharing among donors. The small number of donors limited the genetic and exposure-history diversity represented. Only blood was sampled, and tissue TCR repertoires likely differ from those in blood. Larger estimated clonotype richness was generally found for naive subsets than for memory subsets. Clonotypes shared by all four sorted-subset donors showed higher generation probabilities than non-shared clonotypes. Roughly 5% of naive CD4, 3.5% of naive CD8, roughly 2.4% of memory CD4, and 0.35% to 0.4% of memory CD8 clonotypes were shared across several donors.

Recombination linked TRBV18 to TRBJ2-1; no confident D gene assignment can be made. The receptor was isolated from a man younger than 35 in good health. Sequenced input: naive CD4+ T cells sorted from blood. Per the publication, the cell subset or site label means: CD45RA+ positively selected. The DNA sequence reads TGTGCCAGCTCTTGGGGCTCCTACAATGAGCAGTTCTTC. Its coded protein is CASSWGSYNEQFF.